Listed below are T cell receptor beta chains from one sample, sequenced in a study of low-dose radiotherapy and immunotherapy resistance in tumors. TCRdb reprocessed the reads via MiXCR and lists one record per CDR3 protein. The sample comprises about 82,000 distinct CDR3 sequences, under 20% of which are singletons, and about 5.9% rests with the top ten. Source: PBMCs, taken before treatment. Source of these receptors: a male donor with prostate cancer. Each CDR3 is given with its conserved first and last residue. A D gene is named only where the DNA matches it firmly. Not all rows give a size; the values are once, few, many and, for expanded clones, a class.

v_call,cdr3_length,d_call,j_call,clone_size,cdr3_aa,cdr3_nt
TRBV20-1,15,TRBD1,TRBJ1-5,many,CSARDRDRGSQPQHF,TGCAGTGCTAGGGACCGGGACAGGGGTAGTCAGCCCCAGCATTTT
TRBV20-1,17,TRBD1,TRBJ1-6,many,CSARDRTGGTLNSPLHF,TGCAGTGCTAGAGATCGAACAGGGGGTACCCTTAATTCACCCCTCCACTTT
TRBV29-1,14,NA,TRBJ2-1,once,CSVPWGSSYNEQFF,TGCAGCGTCCCTTGGGGTAGCTCCTACAATGAGCAGTTCTTC
TRBV9,12,TRBD1,TRBJ2-7,many,CASSGDSYEQYF,TGTGCCAGCAGTGGGGACAGCTACGAGCAGTACTTC
TRBV6-1,15,NA,TRBJ2-4,many,CASSAAGIVKNIQYF,TGTGCCAGCAGCGCTGCGGGGATCGTCAAAAACATTCAGTACTTC
TRBV6-5,15,NA,TRBJ1-6,many,CASGGGTGGNSPLHF,TGTGCCAGCGGTGGGGGCACAGGAGGAAATTCACCCCTCCACTTT
TRBV29-1,14,NA,TRBJ2-7,many,CSVQDTFGTYEQYF,TGCAGCGTTCAAGACACCTTCGGCACCTACGAGCAGTACTTC
TRBV2,15,TRBD1,TRBJ2-2,many,CASMRETGGPGELFF,TGTGCCAGCATGAGGGAGACAGGGGGCCCCGGGGAGCTGTTTTTT
TRBV5-4,16,TRBD2,TRBJ2-3,many,CASSSRGLAGTDTQYF,TGTGCCAGCAGCTCCCGAGGACTAGCGGGGACAGATACGCAGTATTTT
TRBV6-2/TRBV6-3,14,NA,TRBJ1-6,many,CASSYGQGYSPLHF,TGTGCCAGCAGTTACGGGCAGGGGTATTCACCCCTCCACTTT
TRBV12-3/TRBV12-4,15,NA,TRBJ2-6,many,CASSFSGSGANVLTF,TGTGCCAGCAGTTTTTCGGGGTCTGGGGCCAACGTCCTGACTTTC
TRBV19,15,NA,TRBJ1-5,many,CASSIEGYSNQPQHF,TGTGCCAGTAGTATTGAGGGGTATAGCAATCAGCCCCAGCATTTT
TRBV11-3,13,NA,TRBJ2-2,many,CASSLVSTGELFF,TGTGCCAGCAGCTTAGTGTCCACCGGGGAGCTGTTTTTT
TRBV5-1,13,NA,TRBJ2-7,many,CASSLAGPNEQYF,TGCGCCAGCAGCTTGGCCGGGCCCAACGAGCAGTACTTC
TRBV7-8,17,TRBD2,TRBJ2-3,NA,CASSLFASSGLGDTQYF,TGTGCCAGCAGCTTATTCGCGTCTAGCGGGCTCGGAGATACGCAGTATTTT
TRBV7-8,17,TRBD2,TRBJ2-1,many,CASSHRPTSGSGYEQFF,TGTGCCAGCAGCCACCGACCGACTAGCGGGAGTGGTTATGAGCAGTTCTTC
TRBV7-2,15,NA,TRBJ2-5,many,CASSLARGQQETQYF,TGTGCCAGCAGCTTAGCTAGAGGGCAGCAAGAGACCCAGTACTTC
TRBV19,15,TRBD2,TRBJ2-1,NA,CASSITLAGTVEQFF,TGTGCCAGTAGTATAACGCTAGCGGGAACGGTTGAGCAGTTCTTC
TRBV5-1,15,NA,TRBJ1-4,many,CASSFIGRDNEKLFF,TGCGCCAGCAGCTTCATCGGGCGGGATAATGAAAAACTGTTTTTT
TRBV20-1,14,TRBD2,TRBJ2-1,many,CSARDRTRSNEQFF,TGCAGTGCTAGGGATCGGACTAGATCCAATGAGCAGTTCTTC
TRBV7-3,14,NA,TRBJ1-1,many,CASSLTGGGVEAFF,TGTGCCAGCAGCTTAACAGGGGGGGGGGTCGAAGCTTTCTTT
TRBV5-1,12,NA,TRBJ1-2,many,CASSEYGYGYTF,TGCGCCAGCAGCGAGTATGGCTATGGCTACACCTTC
TRBV11-3,14,NA,TRBJ2-3,many,CASSLGAPTDTQYF,TGTGCCAGCAGCTTAGGAGCCCCCACAGATACGCAGTATTTT
TRBV2,11,NA,TRBJ2-2,many,CASVGGGELFF,TGTGCCAGCGTTGGCGGCGGGGAGCTGTTTTTT
TRBV5-1,19,TRBD1,TRBJ2-2,many,CASSPGTGPSRGNTGELFF,TGCGCCAGCAGCCCCGGGACAGGGCCGTCGCGGGGAAACACCGGGGAGCTGTTTTTT
TRBV6-6,14,TRBD2,TRBJ2-1,many,CASGKAGGDNEQFF,TGTGCCAGCGGAAAAGCGGGAGGGGATAATGAGCAGTTCTTC
TRBV4-1,15,TRBD2,TRBJ2-3,NA,CASSPLAGESDTQYF,TGCGCCAGCAGCCCCTTAGCGGGAGAGAGCGATACGCAGTATTTT
TRBV7-9,16,NA,TRBJ1-5,many,CASSPGRGVGDQPQHF,TGTGCCAGCAGCCCAGGGAGGGGCGTGGGAGATCAGCCCCAGCATTTT